This T cell receptor beta chain is drawn from a study of T cells in narcolepsy. CDR1 is LGHNA, CDR2 YSLEER, per germline. CDR3 length: 15 residues. V dropped 8 bases and J dropped 3; count of bases not matched to a gene: 9. The protocol was immunoSEQ multiplex PCR, while the TCRdb copy is restricted to in-frame clones and leaves out a portion. The sample has about 30,000 clones, over 75% seen once. A few counts support this clone. Antigen: not known. The study's findings and limits: Autoreactive HCRT-specific and TRIB2-specific clonotypes were marked in same-patient CSF-versus-blood CD4+ comparisons. Reportedly, autoreactive clonotypes were serially detected in patients' blood but not controls'.

The V and J genes are TRBV4-3 and TRBJ2-1; TRBD2 matches 8 bases. The clonotype comes from a human donor with narcolepsy. Sequenced: CD45RA- memory CD4+ T cells from PBMCs. The CDR3 DNA follows: TGCGCCAGCGGGTTCCGGGGGGGTCTCTACAATGAGCAGTTCTTC. Amino acids: CASGFRGGLYNEQFF.